This T cell receptor (beta chain) stems from a study of blood T cell repertoires in COVID-19. Across the whole study: Nucleic acid was either cDNA or gDNA, and it came from T cells, B-cell-depleted T cells, or PBMCs.

Living in 24 US areas, the participants were between roughly 18 and 95 years of age. Some clones are missing from TCRdb's copy, which holds only in-frame ones; the method was immunoSEQ multiplex PCR. The top ten hold approximately 5.2% of the sample, which has hundreds of thousands of clones, about nine tenths seen once. Germline trimming cut 5 bases from V and 4 bases from J; bases unmatched to any gene: 5. From germline, CDR1 is LGHDT and CDR2 YNNKEL (reference sequence). This CDR3 spans 15 amino acids. The table lists this clone with a count of one. The TCR was taken from a man in his 60s who had recovered from COVID-19. V is TRBV3-1 (or the pseudogene TRBV3-2) and J is TRBJ1-4; 9 bases line up with TRBD1. What was sequenced was PBMCs or T cells enriched from blood (not recorded which). The CDR3 sequence: CASSVRGQGNEKLFF. CDR3 nucleotides: TGTGCCAGCAGCGTGCGGGGACAGGGTAATGAAAAACTGTTTTTT.